The 21 T cell receptor beta chains given below trace back to one sample, sequenced in a study of cytomegalovirus exposure and HLA in healthy donors (dated by TCRdb to 2017 to 2019). Preparation of the library involved the immunoSEQ multiplex PCR assay. For the multiplex PCR, a mixture combining 60 forward primers for TCR Vbeta segments and 13 reverse primers for TCR Jbeta segments was used. TCRdb re-hosts the immuneACCESS table, in-frame sequences only. Its copies lack some clones; in the studies checked, an unresolved V gene accounts for under half of them, and the cause for the rest is not known. The sample contains approximately 90,000 clones, just under 70% of them found a single time. Jointly, the top ten make up more than 13% of the sample. Sequenced: PBMCs. These TCRs come from a woman in her forties or fifties in good health and CMV-seropositive.

The rearrangement links TRBV5-5 to TRBJ2-3; D remains unclear. The CDR3 loop spans 14 amino acids. Germline values: CDR1 SGHKS, CDR2 YYEKEE (reference sequence). Trimming pared 1 base from V and 0 bases from J, leaving 6 bases between. DNA for the CDR3: TGTGCCAGCAGCTTGTGGGCCAGCACAGATACGCAGTATTTT. Its translation: CASSLWASTDTQYF.

The V gene is TRBV29-1, the J gene TRBJ2-7; a possible D gene is TRBD1 (5 bases). The CDR3 covers 12 residues. V gave up 6 bases and J gave up 0 bases, with 9 bases separating them. The germline CDR1 and CDR2 sequences are SQVTM and ANQGSEA. CDR3 nucleotides: TGCAGCGTAGAGACAGCCTCCTACGAGCAGTACTTC. Translation: CSVETASYEQYF.

This sequence joins TRBV15 and TRBJ2-6, with D perhaps matching TRBD1 (5 bases). Trimming left V 1 base short and J 0 bases short, with 13 bases between. The CDR3 has 18 residues. Looked up from germline, CDR1 is LNHNV and CDR2 is YYDKDF (reference sequence). The CDR3 bases are TGTGCCACCAGCAGAGTGGCACAGGTTTTCTCTGGGGCCAACGTCCTGACTTTC. Protein: CATSRVAQVFSGANVLTF.

CDR3 protein: CASSQMGQGIYEQYF. CDR3 nucleotides: TGCGCCAGCAGCCAAATGGGACAGGGGATCTACGAGCAGTACTTC. This chain joins TRBV4-1 and TRBJ2-7, with 10 bases that match TRBD1. The V and J ends lost 2 bases and 3 bases, in that order; junction bases with no gene match: 4. Looked up from germline, CDR1 is MGHRA and CDR2 is YSYEKL. The CDR3 has 15 amino acids.

V and J are TRBV9 and TRBJ2-5, with D possibly being TRBD1 (6 bases). Germline CDR1 reads SGDLS; CDR2 reads YYNGEE. Trimming cost V 4 bases and J 1 base, with 17 bases left between them. The CDR3 loop spans 16 amino acids. CDR3 DNA sequence: TGTGCCAGCAGCCCATTCGACAGGTCGTCCCAAGAGACCCAGTACTTC. It codes for CASSPFDRSSQETQYF.

J is TRBJ2-3 and V is TRBV28, with 10 bases matching TRBD2. Germline CDR1 reads MDHEN; CDR2 reads SYDVKM. The CDR3 runs to 15 residues. The J segment lost 10 bases and the V segment lost 5 bases, leaving 12 bases of the junction unmatched. In DNA, the CDR3 is TGTGCCAGCAGTCTCGGGACTAGCGTCCAGGGTGCGCAGTATTTT. This translates into CASSLGTSVQGAQYF.

This rearrangement joins TRBV19 to TRBJ2-7; 7 positions match TRBD1. Per the germline V gene, CDR1 is LNHDA and CDR2 is SQIVND (reference sequence). This CDR3 is built from 17 residues. V gave up 1 base and J gave up 4 bases; unmatched junction bases: 13. The CDR3 protein is CASSIGSGKGATYEQYF. DNA of the CDR3: TGTGCCAGTAGTATAGGTTCCGGGAAGGGGGCCACATACGAGCAGTACTTC.

The V and J genes are TRBV7-2 and TRBJ2-7, with no clear D. This CDR3 is 14 amino acids long. The V gene lost 7 bases and the J gene lost 4 bases, with 17 bases spanning the gap. Germline V CDR1 and CDR2: SGHTA, FQGNSA. The CDR3 nucleotides read TGTGCCAGCAAGTTACGCCTAGGATCGTACGAGCAGTACTTC. Translation: CASKLRLGSYEQYF.

This clone was detected a few times. The chain has TRBV19 and TRBJ2-1; the match to TRBD1 covers 7 bases. This CDR3 contains 15 residues. From germline, CDR1 is LNHDA and CDR2 SQIVND (reference sequence). V lost 4 bases, J lost 4 bases, and 7 bases stayed unmatched. This CDR3 reads CASSTTGAPYNEQFF. CDR3 bases: TGTGCCAGTAGTACCACAGGGGCCCCTTACAATGAGCAGTTCTTC. The full variable domain, rest sourced from reference TRBV19 and TRBJ2-1, is DGGITQSPKYLFRKEGQNVTLSCEQNLNHDAMYWYRQDPGQGLRLIYYSQIVNDFQKGDIAEGYSVSREKKESFPLTVTSAQKNPTAFYLCASSTTGAPYNEQFFGPGTRLTVL.

This rearrangement joins TRBV6-1 to TRBJ2-5; the match to TRBD2 covers 11 bases. The CDR3 is 21 amino acids. The germline CDR1 and CDR2 sequences are MNHNS and SASEGT. Trimming removed 2 bases from V and 5 bases from J; junction bases left unmatched: 22. The CDR3, as DNA: TGTGCCAGCAGTGAACAGATCCCGGGACTAGCGGCATTGAGGGGTTCGGAGACCCAGTACTTC. This gives the protein CASSEQIPGLAALRGSETQYF.

Only one count was recorded for this clone. The chain employs TRBV7-2 and TRBJ2-3; 15 positions match TRBD2. Germline CDR1 reads SGHTA; CDR2 reads FQGNSA. Trimming cost V 6 bases and J 5 bases; bases outside gene matches: 6. The CDR3 has 16 residues. The CDR3 loop reads CASRNGLAGGLDTQYF. CDR3 in DNA: TGTGCCAGCAGAAACGGACTAGCGGGAGGGTTAGATACGCAGTATTTT. The entire variable domain, with the rest obtained from reference TRBV7-2 and TRBJ2-3, is as follows: GAGVSQSPSNKVTEKGKDVELRCDPISGHTALYWYRQSLGQGLEFLIYFQGNSAPDKSGLPSDRFSAERTGGSVSTLTIQRTQQEDSAVYLCASRNGLAGGLDTQYFGPGTRLTVL.

Only one count was recorded for this clone. The V and J genes are TRBV9 and TRBJ1-2, with TRBD1 identical over 7 bases. The CDR3 contains 13 residues. J lost 4 bases, V lost 3 bases, and 3 bases had no gene match. CDR1 is SGDLS and CDR2 is YYNGEE in the germline V gene. CDR3 region: CASSGRTGYGYTF. In DNA, the CDR3 is TGTGCCAGCAGCGGGCGGACAGGCTATGGCTACACCTTC.

This clone was found a few times. V usage is TRBV6-1 and J usage is TRBJ2-7; D uncertain. CDR3 length: 14 amino acids. Germline CDR1 is MNHNS and CDR2 is SASEGT. Trimming shortened V by 5 bases and J by 6 bases, and 17 bases separated the two germline ends. CDR3 sequence: CASSYAVPRREQYF. DNA for the CDR3: TGTGCCAGCAGTTATGCTGTTCCTAGACGCGAGCAGTACTTC.

The chain uses TRBV4-2 and TRBJ2-7, with D perhaps TRBD1 (6 bases). V lost 0 bases and J 9 bases, leaving 12 bases between the germline ends. The germline V gene has CDR1 LGHNA and CDR2 YNFKEQ. The CDR3 is made up of 13 amino acids. This CDR3 reads CASSQEGQTAQYF. CDR3 bases: TGTGCCAGCAGCCAAGAGGGACAAACGGCGCAGTACTTC.

This clone has just one count. The gene calls are TRBV5-1 and TRBJ1-3, with TRBD1 identical over 7 bases. Per germline, CDR1 SGHRS and CDR2 YFSETQ. The CDR3 is made up of 15 amino acids. J lost 3 bases, V lost 4 bases, and 7 bases had no gene match. The CDR3 nucleotides read TGCGCCAGCAGCCTCTCCGGGACAGATGGAAACACCATATATTTT. It is translated as CASSLSGTDGNTIYF.

The V call is TRBV28, the J call TRBJ1-5, with 10 bases identical to TRBD1. The length of the CDR3 is 16 residues. Germline CDR1 is MDHEN and CDR2 is SYDVKM. J was trimmed by 7 bases and V by 10 bases; bases with no gene match: 16. CDR3 bases: TGTGCCACCAGCACCGCACGACAGGGGGCTTGGCAGCCCCAGCATTTT. This sequence encodes CATSTARQGAWQPQHF.

The rearrangement uses TRBV2 and TRBJ1-1, with 7 nucleotides matching TRBD1. The V and J ends lost 10 bases and 5 bases, in that order; junction bases with no gene match: 4. There are 11 residues in the CDR3. CDR1 and CDR2 from the germline V gene are SNHLY and FYNNEI. CDR3 coding DNA: TGTGCCACAACAGGGGATACTGAAGCTTTCTTT. This encodes CATTGDTEAFF.

The genes are TRBV2 and TRBJ1-2; no definite D call. Germline V CDR1 and CDR2: SNHLY, FYNNEI. The germline V and J ends were trimmed by 0 bases and 7 bases, with 12 bases remaining between them. The CDR3 contains 14 residues. The CDR3 DNA follows: TGTGCCAGCAGTGAAGCGCTTCGCAGTCCTGGCTACACCTTC. Encoded protein: CASSEALRSPGYTF.

This clone was counted a few times. The rearrangement joins TRBV19 to TRBJ2-1, with 11 nucleotides matching TRBD2. In germline, CDR1 is LNHDA, CDR2 SQIVND (reference sequence). With V trimmed by 6 bases and J by 1 base, 11 bases remained unmatched. This CDR3 contains 18 residues. For the CDR3, the DNA is TGTGCCAGTAGCCCGACTAGCGGGATGGGGAGGTCCTACAATGAGCAGTTCTTC. Protein: CASSPTSGMGRSYNEQFF.

The gene calls are TRBV13 and TRBJ1-1; 8 bases map to TRBD1. The CDR3 length is 14 residues. J gave up 5 bases and V 5 bases, and 7 bases lay outside the gene matches. Germline V CDR1 and CDR2: PRHDT, FYEKMQ (reference sequence). The CDR3 spells CASSLGQGWTEAFF. In nucleotides, the CDR3 is TGTGCCAGCAGCCTCGGACAGGGTTGGACTGAAGCTTTCTTT.

The chain employs TRBV29-1 and TRBJ2-5, with 9 bases aligning to TRBD1. V lost 7 bases to trimming and J lost 9 bases; unmatched junction nucleotides: 9. From germline, CDR1 is SQVTM and CDR2 ANQGSEA. This CDR3 contains 12 residues. The CDR3 DNA follows: TGCAGCGCCGGGACAGGGTTCTTGGCCCAGTACTTC. This gives the protein CSAGTGFLAQYF.